This section outlines one T cell receptor beta chain sequence together with its context. Its matching antigen is unknown. This sample is part of a study of cytomegalovirus exposure and HLA in healthy donors. The CDR3 runs 17 residues. Trimming took 1 base from V and 5 from J; bases not matched to a gene: 13. From germline, CDR1 is SGHDN and CDR2 FVKESK. Measured with immunoSEQ multiplex PCR; TCRdb has only the in-frame clones, and not every one. The sample shows 250,000 to 300,000 clones, nearly 90% of them seen only once. Donors were drawn from the approximately 110-subject validation cohort, separate from the approximately 620-subject first cohort. The study's findings and limits: Cytomegalovirus association was assigned to around 150 TCR beta chains. In the 120 or so validation repertoires, just under 95% of cluster scores exceeded 0, per a later analysis. The dataset shows that most TCR sequences were rare, while some public TCRs occurred in many donors.

V is TRBV14 and J is TRBJ2-7; TRBD1 aligns across 8 bases. The receptor was derived from a woman under 30 in good health and CMV-seronegative. The sequenced material came from PBMCs. Here the CDR3 reads CASSQAPTGVVVNEQYF. In DNA, the CDR3 is TGTGCCAGCAGCCAAGCGCCGACAGGGGTCGTCGTCAACGAGCAGTACTTC.